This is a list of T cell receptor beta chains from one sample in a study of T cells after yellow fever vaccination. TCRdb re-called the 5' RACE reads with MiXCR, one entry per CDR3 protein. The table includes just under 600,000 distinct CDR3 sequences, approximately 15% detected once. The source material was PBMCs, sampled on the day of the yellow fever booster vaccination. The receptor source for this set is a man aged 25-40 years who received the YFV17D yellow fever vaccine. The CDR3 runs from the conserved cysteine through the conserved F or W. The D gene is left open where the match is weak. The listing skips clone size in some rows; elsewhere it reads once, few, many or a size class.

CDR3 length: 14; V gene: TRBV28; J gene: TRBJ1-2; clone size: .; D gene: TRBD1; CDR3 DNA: TGTGCCAGCAGTTTTGCCGACAGGGTCATCGGCTACACCTTC; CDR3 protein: CASSFADRVIGYTF
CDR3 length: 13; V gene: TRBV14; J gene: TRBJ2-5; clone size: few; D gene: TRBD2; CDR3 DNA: TGTGCCAGCAGCCAGGGACTAGTGGAGACCCAGTACTTC; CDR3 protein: CASSQGLVETQYF
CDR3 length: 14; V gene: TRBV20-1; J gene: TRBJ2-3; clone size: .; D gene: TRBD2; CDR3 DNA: TGCGGCTCATTAGCGGGGATGACCCGAGATACGCAGTATTTT; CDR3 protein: CGSLAGMTRDTQYF
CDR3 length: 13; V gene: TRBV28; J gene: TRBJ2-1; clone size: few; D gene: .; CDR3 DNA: TGTGCCAGCAGTTTGATGGGAGGCAATGAGCAGTTCTTC; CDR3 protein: CASSLMGGNEQFF
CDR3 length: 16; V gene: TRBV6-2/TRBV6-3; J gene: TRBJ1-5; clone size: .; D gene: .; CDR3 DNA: TGTGCCAGCAGCTCTAAGACAGGTCTTTTCAATCAGCCCCAGCATTTT; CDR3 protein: CASSSKTGLFNQPQHF
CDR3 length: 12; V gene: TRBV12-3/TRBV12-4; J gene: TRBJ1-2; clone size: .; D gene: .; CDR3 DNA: TGTGCCAGCAGCCGACCCAGGGATGGCTACACCTTC; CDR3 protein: CASSRPRDGYTF
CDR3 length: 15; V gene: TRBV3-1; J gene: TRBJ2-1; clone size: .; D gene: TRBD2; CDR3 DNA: TGTGCCAGCAGCCAAGTTGGGCTAGCGGACAATGAGCAGTTCTTC; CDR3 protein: CASSQVGLADNEQFF
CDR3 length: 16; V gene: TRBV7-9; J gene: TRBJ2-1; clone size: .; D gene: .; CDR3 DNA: TGTGCCAGCAGCTTAAGAAACTCCCTAATCTACAATGAGCAGTTCTTC; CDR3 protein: CASSLRNSLIYNEQFF
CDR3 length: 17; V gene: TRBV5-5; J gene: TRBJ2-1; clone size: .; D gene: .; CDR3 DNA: TGTGCCAGCAGCTTGGTGGGACTCCTGAGCTCCTACAATGAGCAGTTCTTC; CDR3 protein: CASSLVGLLSSYNEQFF
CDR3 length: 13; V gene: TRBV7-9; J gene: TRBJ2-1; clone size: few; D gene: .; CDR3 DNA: TGTGCCAGCAGCTTAGAAGCCGCCCCACCGCAGTTCTTC; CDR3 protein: CASSLEAAPPQFF